This T cell receptor (beta chain) emerged from a study of CD8 T cells in Susac syndrome. General study points: The study admitted that it had a relatively small number of individuals in its TCR sequencing and HLA analysis.

This CDR3 has 12 amino acids. V lost 4 bases, J lost 4 bases, and 5 bases lay in between. Per the germline V gene, CDR1 is LNHNV and CDR2 is YYDKDF (reference sequence). Concerning this clonotype: Antigen unknown.

TCR beta from blood CD8+ and CD4+ T cells was sequenced. Healthy donors constituted the control group, matched for age and sex. The RNA input was roughly 0.45 to 1 ug, and it was reverse transcribed with random hexamers. TCR beta CDR3 was amplified by immunoSEQ covering 54 Vbeta and 13 Jbeta. TCRdb re-called the immunoSEQ multiplex PCR reads through MiXCR, storing one row per CDR3 protein. The data hold about 210,000 distinct CDR3 sequences, with 85% to 95% observed a single time. Sequenced sample: CD4+ T cells from PBMCs. The chain has TRBV15 and TRBJ1-5, with D unclear. The receptor was isolated from a human donor in good health. As DNA, the CDR3 is TGTGCCACCAGCATTGATAATCAGCCCCAGCATTTT. It is translated as CATSIDNQPQHF. Complete variable domain (other parts from reference TRBV15 and TRBJ1-5): DAMVIQNPRYQVTQFGKPVTLSCSQTLNHNVMYWYQQKSSQAPKLLFHYYDKDFNNEADTPDNFQSRRPNTSFCFLDIRSPGLGDTAMYLCATSIDNQPQHFGDGTRLSIL.